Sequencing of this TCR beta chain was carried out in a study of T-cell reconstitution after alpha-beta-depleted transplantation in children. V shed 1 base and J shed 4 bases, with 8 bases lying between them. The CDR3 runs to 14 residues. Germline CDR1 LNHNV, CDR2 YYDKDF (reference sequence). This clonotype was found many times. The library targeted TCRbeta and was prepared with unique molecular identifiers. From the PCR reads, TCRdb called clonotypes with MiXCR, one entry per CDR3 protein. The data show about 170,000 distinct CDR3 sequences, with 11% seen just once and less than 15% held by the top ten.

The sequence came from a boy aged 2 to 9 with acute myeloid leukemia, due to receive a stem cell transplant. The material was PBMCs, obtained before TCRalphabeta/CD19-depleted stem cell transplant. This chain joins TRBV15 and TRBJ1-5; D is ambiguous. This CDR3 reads CATSRAELNQPQHF. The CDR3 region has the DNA TGTGCCACCAGCAGAGCCGAACTTAATCAGCCCCAGCATTTT.